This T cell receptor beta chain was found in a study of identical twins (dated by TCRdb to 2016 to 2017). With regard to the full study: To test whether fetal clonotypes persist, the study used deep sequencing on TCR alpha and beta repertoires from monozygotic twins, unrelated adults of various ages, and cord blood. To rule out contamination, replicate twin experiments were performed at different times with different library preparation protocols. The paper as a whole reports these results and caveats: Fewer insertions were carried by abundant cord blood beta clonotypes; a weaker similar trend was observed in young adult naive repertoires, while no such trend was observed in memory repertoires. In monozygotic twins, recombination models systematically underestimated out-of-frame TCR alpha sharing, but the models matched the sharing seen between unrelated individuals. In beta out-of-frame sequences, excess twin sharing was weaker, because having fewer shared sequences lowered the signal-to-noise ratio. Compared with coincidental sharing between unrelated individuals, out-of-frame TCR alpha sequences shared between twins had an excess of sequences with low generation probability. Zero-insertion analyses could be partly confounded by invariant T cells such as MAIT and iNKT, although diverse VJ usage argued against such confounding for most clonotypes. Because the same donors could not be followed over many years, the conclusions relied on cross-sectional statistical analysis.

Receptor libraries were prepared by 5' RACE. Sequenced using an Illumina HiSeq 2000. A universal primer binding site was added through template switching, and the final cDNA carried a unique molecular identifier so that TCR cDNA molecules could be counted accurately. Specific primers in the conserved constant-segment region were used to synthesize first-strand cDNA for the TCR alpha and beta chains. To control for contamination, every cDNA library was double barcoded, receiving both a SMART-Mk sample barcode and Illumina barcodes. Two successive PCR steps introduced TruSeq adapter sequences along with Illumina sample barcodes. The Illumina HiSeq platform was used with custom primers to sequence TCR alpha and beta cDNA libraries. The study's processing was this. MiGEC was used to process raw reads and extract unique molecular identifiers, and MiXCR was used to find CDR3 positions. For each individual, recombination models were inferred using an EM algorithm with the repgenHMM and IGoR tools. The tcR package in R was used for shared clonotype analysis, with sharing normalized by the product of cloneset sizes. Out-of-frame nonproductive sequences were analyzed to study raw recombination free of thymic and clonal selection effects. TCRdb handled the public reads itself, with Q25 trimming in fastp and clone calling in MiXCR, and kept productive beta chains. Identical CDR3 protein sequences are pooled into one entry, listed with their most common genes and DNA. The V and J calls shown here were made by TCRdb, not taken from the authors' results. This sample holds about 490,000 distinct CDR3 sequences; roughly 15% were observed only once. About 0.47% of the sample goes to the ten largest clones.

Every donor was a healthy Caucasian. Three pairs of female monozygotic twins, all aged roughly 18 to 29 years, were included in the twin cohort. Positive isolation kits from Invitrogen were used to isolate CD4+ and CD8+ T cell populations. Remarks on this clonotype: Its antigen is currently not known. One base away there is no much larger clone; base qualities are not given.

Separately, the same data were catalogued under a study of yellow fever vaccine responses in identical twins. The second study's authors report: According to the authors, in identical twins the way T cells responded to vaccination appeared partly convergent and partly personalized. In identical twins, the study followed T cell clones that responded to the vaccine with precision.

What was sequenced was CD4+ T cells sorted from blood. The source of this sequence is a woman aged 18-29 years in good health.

The CDR3 region reads CASSGGATVSYEQYV. The DNA sequence is TGTGCCAGCAGTGGGGGGGCGACAGTCTCCTACGAGCAGTACGTC. The V and J segments used are TRBV6-1 and TRBJ2-7; the D gene is perhaps TRBD1 or TRBD2, as each covers 6 bases. The CDR3 spans 15 residues, from the cysteine through the valine. The read is trimmed to its CDR3 DNA, 45 bases read in frame from base 1. V is cut by 4 bases and J by 0 bases, and the space between the germline ends is 13 bases. The germline V gene specifies MNHNS as CDR1 and SASEGT as CDR2.